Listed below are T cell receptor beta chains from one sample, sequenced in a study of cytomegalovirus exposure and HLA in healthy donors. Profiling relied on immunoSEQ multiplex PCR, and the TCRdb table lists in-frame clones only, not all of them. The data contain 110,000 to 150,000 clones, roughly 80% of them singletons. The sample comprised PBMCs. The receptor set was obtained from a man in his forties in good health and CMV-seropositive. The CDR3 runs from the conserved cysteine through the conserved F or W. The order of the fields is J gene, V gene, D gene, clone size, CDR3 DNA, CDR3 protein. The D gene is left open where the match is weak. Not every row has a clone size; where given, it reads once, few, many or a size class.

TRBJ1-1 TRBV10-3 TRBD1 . TGTGCGACCCACGGGACAGGGGACTTAAAGGGGGCTTTCTTT CATHGTGDLKGAFF
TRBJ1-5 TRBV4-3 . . TGCGCCAGCAGCCAAGATCGAGGGCTTAGCAATCAGCCCCAGCATTTT CASSQDRGLSNQPQHF
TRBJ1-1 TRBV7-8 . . TGTGCCAGCAGCTTGCAGGGGACCTCATTCTTT CASSLQGTSFF
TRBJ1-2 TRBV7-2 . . TGTGCCAGCAGCTTAGCCCTCCCGACACGAAAGGATGGCTACACCTTC CASSLALPTRKDGYTF
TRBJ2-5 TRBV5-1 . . TGCGCCAGCAGGAAAAGGGACTACCAAGAGACCCAGTACTTC CASRKRDYQETQYF
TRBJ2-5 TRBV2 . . TGTGCCAGCAGTGCGTTTATCGGACATGCCTTAGGGACCCAGTACTTC CASSAFIGHALGTQYF
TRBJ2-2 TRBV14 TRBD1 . TGTGCCAGCAGCCTACAGGGGATCGGGGAGCTGTTTTTT CASSLQGIGELFF
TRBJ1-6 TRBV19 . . TGTGCCAGTAGTATAAACGGGGACTCGCGGTCACCCCTCCACTTT CASSINGDSRSPLHF
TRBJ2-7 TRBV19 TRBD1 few TGTGCCAGTAGTATACGACAGGGTTTCCCTATCGAGCAGTACTTC CASSIRQGFPIEQYF
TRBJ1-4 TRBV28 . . TGTGCCAGCAGTTTATCGCCACACAGGGCACCTAATGAAAAACTGTTTTTT CASSLSPHRAPNEKLFF
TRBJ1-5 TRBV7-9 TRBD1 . TGTGCCAGCAGCTTAACAGGGGGCGCAAATCAGCCCCAGCATTTT CASSLTGGANQPQHF
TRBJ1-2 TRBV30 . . TGTGCCTGGAGTAACCGGGGTGCGGGCTATGGCTACACCTTC CAWSNRGAGYGYTF
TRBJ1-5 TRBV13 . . TGTGCCAGCAGCCTGGGGGGACAGCCCCAGCATTTT CASSLGGQPQHF
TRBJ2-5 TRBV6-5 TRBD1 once TGTGCCAGCAGTTACGGGGCAGGGGGTTTTCAAGAGACCCAGTACTTC CASSYGAGGFQETQYF
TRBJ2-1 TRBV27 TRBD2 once TGTGCCAGCAGTTTAAAACTAGCGGGGAGTGGCAATGAGCAGTTCTTC CASSLKLAGSGNEQFF
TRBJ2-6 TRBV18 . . TGTGCCAGCTCACCACTATCGGTCTCTGGGGCCAACGTCCTGACTTTC CASSPLSVSGANVLTF
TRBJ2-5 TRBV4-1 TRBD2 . TGCGCCAGCAAGCCCACTAGCGGGGGCACCCAAGAGACCCAGTACTTC CASKPTSGGTQETQYF
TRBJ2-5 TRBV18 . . TGTGCCAGCCGCGCGGTTAAAGAGACCCAGTACTTC CASRAVKETQYF
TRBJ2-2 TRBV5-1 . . TGCGCCAGCACCCCACAGCCGGGGGTTCTATCGGGGGAGCTGTTTTTT CASTPQPGVLSGELFF
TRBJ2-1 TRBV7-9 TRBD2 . TGTGCCAGCAGCTCGGGGGGGGGCAATGAGCAGTTCTTC CASSSGGGNEQFF
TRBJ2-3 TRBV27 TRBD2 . TGTGCCAGCAGTTTAAGGGGGCTGGGGCGGGAGGGCCGGTCAGATACGCAGTATTTT CASSLRGLGREGRSDTQYF
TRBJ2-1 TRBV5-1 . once TGCGCCAGCAGCTTGGCCTCGGGGGACTACAATGAGCAGTTCTTC CASSLASGDYNEQFF
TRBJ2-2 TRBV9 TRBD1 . TGTGCCAGCAGCGTGACCCAGGGGGCTTCCGGGGAGCTGTTTTTT CASSVTQGASGELFF
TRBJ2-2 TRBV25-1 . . TGTGCCAGCAGTGAATGGGGGGCCGGGGAGCTGTTTTTT CASSEWGAGELFF
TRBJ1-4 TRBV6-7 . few TGTGCCAGCAGTTACTCGAGACGTCAGGGGTTTTGGAATGAAAAACTGTTTTTT CASSYSRRQGFWNEKLFF
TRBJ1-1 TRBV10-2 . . TGCGCCAGCAGTGAGCTAAGTATGTTTACTGAAGCTTTCTTT CASSELSMFTEAFF
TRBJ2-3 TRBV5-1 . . TGCGCCAGCAGCTTGGGGGCCCCAGATACGCAGTATTTT CASSLGAPDTQYF
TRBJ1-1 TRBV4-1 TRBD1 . TGCGCCAGCAGCCAGGGGACAGGGGGCGGGCTGGACACTGAAGCTTTCTTT CASSQGTGGGLDTEAFF
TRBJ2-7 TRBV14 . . TGTGCCAGCAGCCAAAGGGGGAACCCCTACGAGCAGTACTTC CASSQRGNPYEQYF
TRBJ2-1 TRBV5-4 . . TGTGCCAGCAGCTGGCAGGCATACAATGAGCAGTTCTTC CASSWQAYNEQFF
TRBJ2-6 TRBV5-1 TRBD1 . TGCGCCAGCAGCAAGACAGGGGTCGCTTCTGGGGCCAACGTCCTGACTTTC CASSKTGVASGANVLTF
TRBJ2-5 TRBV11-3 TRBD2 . TGTGCCAGCAGCCTTTTAAGTCTAGCGGGGGGCGAGGGCGAGACCCAGTACTTC CASSLLSLAGGEGETQYF
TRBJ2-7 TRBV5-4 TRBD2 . TGTGCCAGCAGCTCCGGACTAGCGGGACAATACGAGCAGTACTTC CASSSGLAGQYEQYF
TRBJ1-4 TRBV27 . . TGTGCCAGCAGTTTTCGTAGACAAACTAATGAAAAACTGTTTTTT CASSFRRQTNEKLFF
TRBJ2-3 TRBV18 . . TGTGCCAGCTCCGTAACAGGGAATGGAGATACGCAGTATTTT CASSVTGNGDTQYF
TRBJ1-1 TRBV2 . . TGTGCCAGCAGGCCCGGGTGGGCTGAAGCTTTCTTT CASRPGWAEAFF
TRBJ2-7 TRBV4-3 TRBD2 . TGCGCCAGCAGCCAGACTAGCGAATGGGGCGAGCAGCACTTC CASSQTSEWGEQHF
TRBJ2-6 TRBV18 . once TGTGCCAGCTCCTCCCTGGAGGGGGCCAACGTCCTGACTTTC CASSSLEGANVLTF
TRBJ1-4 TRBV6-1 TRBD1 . TGTGCCAGCAGTGTCGGGACAGGGGCTCACGTATTAGAAAAACTGTTTTTT CASSVGTGAHVLEKLFF